Sequencing of this T cell receptor beta chain was carried out in a study of neurological immune-mediated disorders. Whole-study findings and limits: CDR3 amino acid sequences of expanded clones were not shared across subjects, a result suggesting private repertoires in all groups.

V was trimmed by 5 bases and J by 0 bases, leaving 10 bases between them. The CDR3 spans 14 residues. Germline V gene data show CDR1 as SGHVS and CDR2 as FQNEAQ. TCRdb used MiXCR to reprocess the 5' RACE reads, holding one entry per CDR3 protein. This sample carries tens of thousands of distinct CDR3 sequences, approximately 12% of them seen once, and the ten largest clones take 6.6%. The time point was: longitudinal time-point 1 (baseline). The unsorted libraries were generated from a total of 2 million PBMCs, which had been stored in RNAlater at -80 C. A word on this clonotype: Its specificity is unknown.

The sequence came from a male donor with HTLV-1-associated myelopathy (HAM/TSP). The material sequenced was PBMCs. The chain recombines TRBV7-8 with TRBJ2-5; D remains unclear. The CDR3 DNA is TGTGCCAGCAGCGCCCGGACGAACCAAGAGACCCAGTACTTC. It is translated as CASSARTNQETQYF.